Listed here is a single T cell receptor (beta chain). Using its own MiXCR run on the RT-PCR reads, TCRdb lists one record per CDR3 protein. Among 100,000 to 130,000 distinct CDR3 sequences listed, around 33% were seen once. The data were taken from a study of patients and donors after allogeneic stem cell transplantation. The specimen was blood, either unsorted or a sorted T cell fraction (not recorded which). This TCR derives from a human donor who was either an allogeneic HSCT recipient or a stem cell or donor lymphocyte infusion donor (not recorded which). It is not recorded whose cells these are; they may come from a transplant donor.

The CDR3 reads CASSLGLAGVWETQYF. The CDR3 region has the DNA TGTGCCAGCAGCTTAGGACTAGCGGGAGTTTGGGAGACCCAGTACTTC. The rearrangement joins TRBV7-9 to TRBJ2-5; 12 bases align to TRBD2. CDR3 length equals 16 residues. With 1 base clipped from V and 5 bases from J, the junction kept 5 bases outside the gene matches. Germline CDR1 SEHNR, CDR2 FQNEAQ (reference sequence).